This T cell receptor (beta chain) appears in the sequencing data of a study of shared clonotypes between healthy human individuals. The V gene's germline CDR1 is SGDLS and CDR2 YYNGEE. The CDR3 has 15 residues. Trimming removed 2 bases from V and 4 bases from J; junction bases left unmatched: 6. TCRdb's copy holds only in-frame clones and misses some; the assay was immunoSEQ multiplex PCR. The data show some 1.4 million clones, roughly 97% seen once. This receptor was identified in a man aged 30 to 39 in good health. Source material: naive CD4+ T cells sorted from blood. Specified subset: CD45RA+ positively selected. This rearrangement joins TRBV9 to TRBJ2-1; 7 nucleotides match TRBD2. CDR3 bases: TGTGCCAGCAGCGTGGAGGTGGGAGGGTACAATGAGCAGTTCTTC. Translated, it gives CASSVEVGGYNEQFF.